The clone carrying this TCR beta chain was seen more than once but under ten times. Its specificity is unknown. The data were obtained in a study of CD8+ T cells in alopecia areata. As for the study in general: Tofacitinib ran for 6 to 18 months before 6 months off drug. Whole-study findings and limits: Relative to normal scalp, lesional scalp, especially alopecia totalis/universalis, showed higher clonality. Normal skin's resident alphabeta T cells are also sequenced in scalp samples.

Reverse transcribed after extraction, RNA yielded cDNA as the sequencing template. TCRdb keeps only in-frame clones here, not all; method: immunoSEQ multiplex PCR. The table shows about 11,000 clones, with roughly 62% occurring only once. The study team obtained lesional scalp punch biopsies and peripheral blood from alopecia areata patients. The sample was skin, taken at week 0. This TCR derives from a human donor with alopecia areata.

The CDR3 is CASSPEQQGYNEQFF. Here the CDR3 DNA reads TGTGCCAGCAGCCCAGAACAACAGGGGTACAATGAGCAGTTCTTC. This rearrangement joins TRBV6-4 to TRBJ2-1; 7 bases are a match to TRBD1. The germline gives CDR1 MRHNA, CDR2 SNTAGT. The CDR3 spans 15 residues. V was pared by 6 bases and J by 4 bases, with 9 bases of the junction left unmatched.